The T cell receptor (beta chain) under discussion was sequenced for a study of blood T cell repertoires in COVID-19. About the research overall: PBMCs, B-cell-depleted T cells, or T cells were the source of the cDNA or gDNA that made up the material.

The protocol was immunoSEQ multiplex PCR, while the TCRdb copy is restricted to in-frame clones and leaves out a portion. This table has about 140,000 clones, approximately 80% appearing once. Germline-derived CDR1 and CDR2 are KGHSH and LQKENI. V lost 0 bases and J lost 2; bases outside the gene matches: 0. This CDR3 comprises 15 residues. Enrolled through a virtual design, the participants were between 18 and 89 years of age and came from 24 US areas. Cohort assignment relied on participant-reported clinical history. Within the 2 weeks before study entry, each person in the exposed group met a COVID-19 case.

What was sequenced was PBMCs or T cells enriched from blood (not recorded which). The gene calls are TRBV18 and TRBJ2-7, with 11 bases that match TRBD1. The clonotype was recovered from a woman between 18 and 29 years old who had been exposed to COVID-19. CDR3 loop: CASSPPGQGAYEQYF. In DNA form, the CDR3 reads TGTGCCAGCTCACCACCGGGACAGGGGGCCTACGAGCAGTACTTC.